The present T cell receptor (beta chain) was sequenced within a study of post-analysis software for immune sequencing data. Germline values: CDR1 DFQATT, CDR2 SNEGSKA (reference sequence). J lost 2 bases, V lost 5 bases, and 9 bases had no gene match. The CDR3 sequence is 14 residues long. Study-wide points: Strong co-clustering by F measure linked samples that shared a preparation batch. Patients had higher frequencies than controls of roughly five TRBV segments, including TRBV5-6, TRBV5-1 and TRBV20-1. Normalized Chao1 diversity in multiple sclerosis patients fell significantly below that of controls.

The library was made from cDNA and included unique molecular identifiers. When about 0.95 to 10 million T cells were used, they gave a few hundred thousand cDNA molecules. One entry per CDR3 protein, called by TCRdb with MiXCR from the PCR reads. The table includes about 760,000 distinct CDR3 sequences, 30% detected once. The sample holds a few counts of this clonotype. What it recognizes is unknown. J is TRBJ2-7 and V is TRBV20-1, with 7 positions matching TRBD1. The clonotype originates from a girl aged 10 to 17 with multiple sclerosis. Sample: blood. The DNA for the CDR3 is TGCAGTGCTCGGGCGACAGGGATCGCCTACGAGCAGTACTTC. It specifies CSARATGIAYEQYF.